The source of this T cell receptor beta chain is a study of regulatory T cells in long-lasting Graves disease. Study conclusions and caveats: Persistent Graves' patients possessed reduced TCR diversity relative to recently diagnosed ones.

This CDR3 is 14 amino acids long. V was trimmed by 3 bases and J by 5 bases, leaving 11 bases between them. Per the germline V gene, CDR1 is LGHDT and CDR2 is YNNKEL (reference sequence). Building the TCR beta libraries relied on iRepertoire HTBI primers, and CDR3 regions underwent Arm-PCR. In TCRdb, the multiplex PCR reads were re-called with MiXCR into one record per CDR3 protein. The table lists about 470,000 distinct CDR3 sequences, 14% to 15% of them singletons. This clonotype appeared many times. What it recognizes is unknown. Regarding time point: newly diagnosed GD, antithyroid drugs for less than 3 months. From RNA extracted from PBMCs, the TCR library was made. The guidelines of the American Thyroid Association were the basis for diagnosing Graves' disease. These same data were also listed under a study on T cells in Graves' hyperthyroidism and ophthalmopathy. That paper adds: Researchers barred patients who had uncontrolled infection, other autoimmune disease, pregnancy or lactation. Separating ophthalmopathy from stable hyperthyroidism was achieved by a 13 V-J model.

The receptor's source is a woman in her 30s with Graves disease. The sample was peripheral blood mononuclear cells (PBMCs), taken at new diagnosis, from a patient treated with antithyroid drugs. This chain connects TRBV3-1 to TRBJ2-1; perhaps TRBD1 as D (5 bases). The CDR3 spells CASSQDGADNEQFF. For the CDR3, the DNA is TGTGCCAGCAGCCAGGATGGGGCGGACAATGAGCAGTTCTTC.